Listed here are 20 T cell receptor beta chains from one sample, sequenced in a study of beta chain features in type 1 diabetes (dated by TCRdb to between 2017 and 2018). Overall results and qualifications from the work: Type 1 diabetes patients showed a moderate but significant shortening of TCRB CDR3 length in all four CD4+ subsets.

The library was built by means of the immunoSEQ multiplex PCR assay. The entire isolated RNA was reverse transcribed using the High Capacity cDNA Reverse Transcription Kit, and thus expressed TCRB transcripts were sequenced. The source is immuneACCESS, and TCRdb retained only in-frame sequences with V and J called. Part of the clones is not carried over; for the studies checked, unresolved V genes explain less than half of this, and the remainder is unexplained. In all, the sample holds some 160,000 clones, and roughly 9% of those were seen once. Jointly, the top ten make up 0.7% of the sample. The antigens these receptors bind are not known. Material for sequencing was central memory CD4+ T cells from blood. Source of these receptors: a woman aged 30 to 39 with type 1 diabetes.

This clone was observed a few times. This chain joins TRBV30 and TRBJ2-7, with 12 bases identical to TRBD1. The length of the CDR3 is 18 residues. V dropped 1 base and J dropped 0; count of bases not matched to a gene: 10. Germline loops: CDR1 GTSNPN, CDR2 SVGIG (reference sequence). CDR3 DNA: TGTGCCTGGAGTGGAGCCCTCCGGGGACAGGGGGCCTCCTACGAGCAGTACTTC. As protein: CAWSGALRGQGASYEQYF.

The chain links TRBV30 to TRBJ2-7, with 7 bases matching TRBD2. The CDR3 covers 13 residues. Germline values: CDR1 GTSNPN, CDR2 SVGIG (reference sequence). After removal of 6 bases from V and 2 bases from J, the junction contained 7 bases not matched to a gene. CDR3 coding DNA: TGTGCCTGTCACGGGACTAATCCCTACGAGCAGTACTTC. Amino acid sequence: CACHGTNPYEQYF. The whole variable domain, filled in from reference TRBV30 and TRBJ2-7, reads SQTIHQWPATLVQPVGSPLSLECTVEGTSNPNLYWYRQAAGRGLQLLFYSVGIGQISSEVPQNLSASRPQDRQFILSSKKLLLSDSGFYLCACHGTNPYEQYFGPGTRLTVT.

This clone came up a few times. The CDR3 DNA reads as TGTGCCAGCTCCCCTACCAGCGGGGACGAGCAGTACTTC. Its protein product is CASSPTSGDEQYF. The chain has TRBV18 and TRBJ2-7; TRBD2 matches at 7 bases. V gave up 6 bases and J gave up 5 bases; unmatched junction bases: 7. The germline V gene has CDR1 KGHSH and CDR2 LQKENI. This CDR3 region has 13 residues.

This clone has more than one count but fewer than ten. The rearrangement links TRBV9 to TRBJ2-1, with 11 bases lining up with TRBD2. The germline CDR1 and CDR2 sequences are SGDLS and YYNGEE. The J segment lost 5 bases and the V segment lost 0 bases, leaving 1 base of the junction unmatched. The CDR3 length is 15 residues. CDR3 region: CASSVGGLADNEQFF. In DNA form, the CDR3 reads TGTGCCAGCAGCGTAGGGGGACTAGCGGACAATGAGCAGTTCTTC.

This clone was seen only a few times. The chain recombines TRBV7-9 with TRBJ2-7, with TRBD2 matching 10 bases. Germline values: CDR1 SEHNR, CDR2 FQNEAQ (reference sequence). V gave up 3 bases and J gave up 5 bases; unmatched junction bases: 10. CDR3 length: 16 amino acids. The CDR3 protein is CASSLLSGRAWNEQYF. The CDR3 DNA is TGTGCCAGCAGCTTGCTCAGCGGGAGGGCCTGGAACGAGCAGTACTTC.

This clone appeared a few times. The chain employs TRBV12-5 and TRBJ2-7, with TRBD1 matching 7 bases. The V gene's germline CDR1 is LGHNT and CDR2 FRNRAP. This CDR3 is 14 amino acids long. V lost 6 bases to trimming and J lost 6 bases; unmatched junction nucleotides: 11. The CDR3, as DNA: TGTGCTAGTGGAATTACGGGACAGAGCCCCGAGCAGTACTTC. It encodes CASGITGQSPEQYF.

The CDR3: CASSATSGRSTEQFF. The CDR3, as DNA: TGCGCCAGCAGCGCGACTAGCGGGAGGAGTACAGAGCAGTTCTTC. The chain links TRBV5-1 to TRBJ2-1; TRBD2 matches 13 bases. Germline V CDR1 and CDR2: SGHRS, YFSETQ. Unmatched junction bases numbered 8, after V lost 4 bases and J lost 10 bases. This CDR3 region has 15 residues.

The rearrangement joins TRBV9 to TRBJ1-1; D may be TRBD1 (6 bases). CDR3 length equals 15 residues. V gave up 2 bases and J gave up 6 bases, with 17 bases separating them. Germline CDR1 and CDR2: SGDLS and YYNGEE. CDR3: CASSVDRSLISEAFF. DNA for the CDR3: TGTGCCAGCAGCGTTGACAGGTCATTGATATCTGAAGCTTTCTTT.

This clone showed up just a few times. V is TRBV7-9 and J is TRBJ2-5, with D tentatively TRBD1 (6 bases). This CDR3 comprises 14 residues. The V and J ends lost 6 bases and 7 bases respectively, with 18 bases between them. Germline V gene data show CDR1 as SEHNR and CDR2 as FQNEAQ (reference sequence). The CDR3 here is CASRTGAGRVTQYF. In DNA, the CDR3 is TGTGCCAGCAGGACAGGCGCAGGTCGGGTGACCCAGTACTTC.

The J gene is TRBJ2-7, the V gene TRBV2; maybe TRBD2 (5 bases). The CDR3 is made up of 13 amino acids. Looked up from germline, CDR1 is SNHLY and CDR2 is FYNNEI. Trimming removed 7 bases from V and 1 base from J, with 11 bases in between. CDR3: CASTEARSYEQYF. Written as DNA, the CDR3 is TGTGCCAGCACGGAGGCCAGGTCCTACGAGCAGTACTTC.

This clone was seen a handful of times. This chain joins TRBV27 and TRBJ2-7; 11 positions match TRBD2. Germline V gene lookup returns CDR1 MNHEY and CDR2 SMNVEV (reference sequence). Trimming took 7 bases from V and 7 from J; bases not matched to a gene: 12. There are 15 residues in the CDR3. Here the CDR3 reads CASNQLAGVGGEQYF. In nucleotides, the CDR3 is TGTGCCAGCAACCAACTAGCGGGAGTCGGAGGGGAGCAGTACTTC.

This chain joins TRBV7-2 and TRBJ2-1; 12 nucleotides match TRBD2. The CDR3 is 15 amino acids. Trimming took 0 bases from V and 8 from J; bases not matched to a gene: 2. Per germline, CDR1 SGHTA and CDR2 FQGNSA. The chain's CDR3 is CASSLALAGGDEQFF. In nucleotides, the CDR3 is TGTGCCAGCAGCTTAGCACTAGCGGGAGGTGATGAGCAGTTCTTC.

This clone has just a few counts. The CDR3 reads CASSLQQGNTEAFF. The CDR3 DNA follows: TGCGCCAGCAGCTTACAACAGGGTAACACTGAAGCTTTCTTT. This rearrangement joins TRBV5-1 to TRBJ1-1, with TRBD1 as a possible D gene (6 bases). CDR3 length: 14 amino acids. In germline, CDR1 is SGHRS, CDR2 YFSETQ. Trimming stripped 2 bases from V and 2 bases from J, with 10 bases between.

This clone has a handful of counts. This chain connects TRBV30 to TRBJ1-2; D might be TRBD1 (6 bases). The length of the CDR3 is 13 residues. V was trimmed by 4 bases and J by 8 bases, leaving 17 bases between them. Germline V gene data show CDR1 as GTSNPN and CDR2 as SVGIG (reference sequence). The CDR3 bases are TGTGCCTGGAAATTGGGAGCAGGGGTCGGCTACACCTTC. This translates into CAWKLGAGVGYTF.

The chain couples TRBV27 to TRBJ2-2; 8 bases fit TRBD2. The CDR3 length is 17 residues. The junction had 12 bases not matched to a gene; V was cut back by 9 bases and J by 0 bases. The germline gives CDR1 MNHEY, CDR2 SMNVEV (reference sequence). CDR3 residues: CASHSRELAANTGELFF. Here the CDR3 DNA reads TGTGCCAGTCACTCCCGGGAACTAGCGGCGAACACCGGGGAGCTGTTTTTT.

This clone has just a few counts. J is TRBJ2-2 and V is TRBV5-4; D perhaps matches TRBD2 (6 bases). CDR3 size: 15 residues. Trimming removed 4 bases at V and 6 bases at J, with 16 bases between. The germline CDR1 and CDR2 sequences are SGHNT and YYREEE (reference sequence). CDR3 in DNA: TGTGCCAGCAGCCGGAGGGACGGCGGGGCCGGGGAGCTGTTTTTT. Translation gives CASSRRDGGAGELFF. The full variable domain, completed using reference TRBV5-4 and TRBJ2-2, is ETGVTQSPTHLIKTRGQQVTLRCSSQSGHNTVSWYQQALGQGPQFIFQYYREEENGRGNFPPRFSGLQFPNYSSELNVNALELDDSALYLCASSRRDGGAGELFFGEGSRLTVL.

Within the sample, this clone is medium-sized. V is TRBV29-1 and J is TRBJ2-7; D is uncertain. The V gene lost 4 bases and the J gene lost 4 bases, with 17 bases spanning the gap. Per germline, CDR1 SQVTM and CDR2 ANQGSEA. The CDR3 spans 14 residues. The CDR3 loop is CSVGWFSNIYEQYF. As DNA, the CDR3 is TGCAGCGTTGGTTGGTTCAGTAACATTTACGAGCAGTACTTC.

The rearrangement joins TRBV5-1 to TRBJ2-7, with 7 bases fitting TRBD1. The J segment lost 2 bases and the V segment lost 4 bases, leaving 12 bases of the junction unmatched. CDR3 length equals 16 residues. Per the germline V gene, CDR1 is SGHRS and CDR2 is YFSETQ. CDR3 sequence (DNA): TGCGCCAGCAGCCTTGAAGGGACAGCATCAGCCTACGAGCAGTACTTC. This codes for CASSLEGTASAYEQYF.

This chain joins TRBV18 and TRBJ2-1, with a weak D call TRBD1 (6 bases). Germline-derived CDR1 and CDR2 are KGHSH and LQKENI. Trimming took 6 bases from V and 1 from J, leaving 13 bases between them. The CDR3 covers 15 residues. The chain's CDR3 is CASSRNRESYNEQFF. The CDR3 coding sequence is TGTGCCAGCTCCCGGAACAGGGAATCCTACAATGAGCAGTTCTTC.

The chain couples TRBV5-1 to TRBJ2-1; TRBD2 aligns across 9 bases. Germline trimming cut 5 bases from V and 5 bases from J; bases unmatched to any gene: 8. The CDR3 totals 15 residues. From germline, CDR1 is SGHRS and CDR2 YFSETQ. The CDR3 DNA sequence: TGCGCCAGCAGTCCGGGACTAGCTACAAACAATGAGCAGTTCTTC. Its protein is CASSPGLATNNEQFF.